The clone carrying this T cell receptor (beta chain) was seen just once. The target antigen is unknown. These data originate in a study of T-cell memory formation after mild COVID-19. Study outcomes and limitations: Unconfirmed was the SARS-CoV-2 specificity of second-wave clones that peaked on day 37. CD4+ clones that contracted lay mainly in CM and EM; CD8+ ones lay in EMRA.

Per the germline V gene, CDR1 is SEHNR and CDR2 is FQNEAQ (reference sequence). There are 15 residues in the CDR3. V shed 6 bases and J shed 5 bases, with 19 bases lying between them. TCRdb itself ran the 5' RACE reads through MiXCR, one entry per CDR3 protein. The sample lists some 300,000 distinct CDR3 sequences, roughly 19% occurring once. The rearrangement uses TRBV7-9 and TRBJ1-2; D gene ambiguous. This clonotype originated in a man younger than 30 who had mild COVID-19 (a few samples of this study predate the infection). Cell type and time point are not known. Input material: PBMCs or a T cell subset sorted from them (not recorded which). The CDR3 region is CASRPIHRGFYGYTF. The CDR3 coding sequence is TGTGCCAGCAGGCCTATACATCGGGGATTTTATGGCTACACCTTC. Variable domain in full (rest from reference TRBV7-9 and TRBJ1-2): DTGVSQNPRHKITKRGQNVTFRCDPISEHNRLYWYRQTLGQGPEFLTYFQNEAQLEKSRLLSDRFSAERPKGSFSTLEIQRTEQGDSAMYLCASRPIHRGFYGYTFGSGTRLTVV.